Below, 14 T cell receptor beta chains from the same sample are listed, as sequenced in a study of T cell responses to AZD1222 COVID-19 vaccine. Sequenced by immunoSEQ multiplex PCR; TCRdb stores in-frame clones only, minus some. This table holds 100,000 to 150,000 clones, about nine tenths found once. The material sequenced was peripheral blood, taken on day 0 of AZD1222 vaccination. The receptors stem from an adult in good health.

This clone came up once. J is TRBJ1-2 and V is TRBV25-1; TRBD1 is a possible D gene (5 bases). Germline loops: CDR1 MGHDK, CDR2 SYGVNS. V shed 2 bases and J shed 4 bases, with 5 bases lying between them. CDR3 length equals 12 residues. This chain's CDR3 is CASSEGGYGYTF. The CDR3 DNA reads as TGTGCCAGCAGTGAAGGGGGCTATGGCTACACCTTC.

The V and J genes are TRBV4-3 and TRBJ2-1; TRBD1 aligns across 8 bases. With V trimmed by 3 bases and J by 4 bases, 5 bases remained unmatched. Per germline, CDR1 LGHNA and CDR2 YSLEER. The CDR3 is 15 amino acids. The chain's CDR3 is CASSQRTGWYNEQFF. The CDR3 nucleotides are TGCGCCAGCAGCCAGAGGACAGGGTGGTACAATGAGCAGTTCTTC.

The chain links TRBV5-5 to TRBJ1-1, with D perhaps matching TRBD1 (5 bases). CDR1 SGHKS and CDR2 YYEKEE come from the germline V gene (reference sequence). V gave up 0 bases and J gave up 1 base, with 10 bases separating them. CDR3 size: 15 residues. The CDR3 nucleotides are TGTGCCAGCAGCTTGGTCGGGGCAGGGAACACTGAAGCTTTCTTT. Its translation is CASSLVGAGNTEAFF.

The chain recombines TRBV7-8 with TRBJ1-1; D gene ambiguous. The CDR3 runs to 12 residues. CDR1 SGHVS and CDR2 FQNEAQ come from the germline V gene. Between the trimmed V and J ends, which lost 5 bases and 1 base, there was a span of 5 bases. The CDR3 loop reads CASSPWNTEAFF. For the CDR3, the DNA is TGTGCCAGCAGCCCCTGGAACACTGAAGCTTTCTTT.

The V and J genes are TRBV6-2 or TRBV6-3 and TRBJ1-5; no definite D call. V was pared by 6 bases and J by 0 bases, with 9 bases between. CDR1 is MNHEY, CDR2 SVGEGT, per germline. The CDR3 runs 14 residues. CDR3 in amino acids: CASSLTYSNQPQHF. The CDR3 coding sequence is TGTGCCAGCAGCCTTACTTATAGCAATCAGCCCCAGCATTTT.

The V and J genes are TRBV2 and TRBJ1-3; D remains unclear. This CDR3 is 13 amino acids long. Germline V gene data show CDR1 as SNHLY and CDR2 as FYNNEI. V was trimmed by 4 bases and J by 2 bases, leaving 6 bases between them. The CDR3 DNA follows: TGTGCCAGCAGTGCAGAAACTGGAAACACCATATATTTT. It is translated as CASSAETGNTIYF.

CDR3 DNA sequence: TGCGCCAGCAGCTTGGGGGGTCCGCAGAACACTGAAGCTTTCTTT. Translated: CASSLGGPQNTEAFF. The chain carries TRBV5-1 and TRBJ1-1; D not resolved. This CDR3 has 15 amino acids. In germline, CDR1 is SGHRS, CDR2 YFSETQ. V lost 0 bases to trimming and J lost 1 base, with 10 bases between them.

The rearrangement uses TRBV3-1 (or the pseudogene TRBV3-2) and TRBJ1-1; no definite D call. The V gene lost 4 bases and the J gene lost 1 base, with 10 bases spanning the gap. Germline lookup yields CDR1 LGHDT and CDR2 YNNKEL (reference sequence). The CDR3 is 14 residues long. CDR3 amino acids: CASSLGESNTEAFF. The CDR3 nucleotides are TGTGCCAGCAGCCTCGGCGAATCGAACACTGAAGCTTTCTTT.

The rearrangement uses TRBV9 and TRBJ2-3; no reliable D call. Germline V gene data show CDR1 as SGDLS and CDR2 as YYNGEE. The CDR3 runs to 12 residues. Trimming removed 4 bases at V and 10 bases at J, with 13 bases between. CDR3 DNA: TGTGCCAGCAGCCCCCGTACCCCAGCGCAGTATTTT. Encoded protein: CASSPRTPAQYF.

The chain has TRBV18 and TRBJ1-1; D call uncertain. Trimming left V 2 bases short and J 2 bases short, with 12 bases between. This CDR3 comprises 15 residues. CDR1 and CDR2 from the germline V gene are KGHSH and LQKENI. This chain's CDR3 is CASSPGKSGNTEAFF. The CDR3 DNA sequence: TGTGCCAGCTCACCAGGGAAGTCCGGTAACACTGAAGCTTTCTTT.

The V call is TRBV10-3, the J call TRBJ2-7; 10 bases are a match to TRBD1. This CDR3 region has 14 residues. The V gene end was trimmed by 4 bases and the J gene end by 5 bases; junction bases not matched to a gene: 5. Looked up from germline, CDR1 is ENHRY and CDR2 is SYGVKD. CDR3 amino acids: CAISARQGADEQYF. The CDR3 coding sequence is TGTGCCATCAGTGCCCGACAGGGGGCGGACGAGCAGTACTTC.

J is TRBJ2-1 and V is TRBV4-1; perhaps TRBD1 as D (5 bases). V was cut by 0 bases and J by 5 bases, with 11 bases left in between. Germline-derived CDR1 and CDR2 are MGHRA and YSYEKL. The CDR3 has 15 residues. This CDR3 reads CASSQEPQGNNEQFF. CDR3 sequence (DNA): TGCGCCAGCAGCCAAGAACCCCAGGGAAACAATGAGCAGTTCTTC.

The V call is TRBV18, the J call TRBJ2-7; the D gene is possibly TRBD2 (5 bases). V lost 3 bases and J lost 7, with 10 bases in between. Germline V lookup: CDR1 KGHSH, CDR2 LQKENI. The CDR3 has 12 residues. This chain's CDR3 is CASSPSGGEQYF. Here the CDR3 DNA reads TGTGCCAGCTCACCCTCCGGAGGAGAGCAGTACTTC.

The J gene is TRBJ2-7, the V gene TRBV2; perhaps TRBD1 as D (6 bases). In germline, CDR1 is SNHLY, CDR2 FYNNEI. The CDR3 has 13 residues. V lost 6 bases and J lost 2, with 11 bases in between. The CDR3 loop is CASRGDTAYEQYF. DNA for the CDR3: TGTGCCAGCAGAGGGGACACAGCCTACGAGCAGTACTTC.